These T cell receptor beta chains were read from a single sample in a study of blood T cell repertoires in COVID-19. This table comes from immunoSEQ multiplex PCR, and its TCRdb copy is limited to in-frame clones, with some not included. The sample holds about 130,000 clones, approximately 81% seen once. Source material: peripheral blood. All receptors derive from a man aged 40-55 years with active or convalescent COVID-19. Each CDR3 is given with its conserved first and last residue. A D gene is named only where the DNA matches it firmly. The size entry is marked missing in some rows and otherwise reads once, few, many or a size class.

CAWSYRLAGGQETQYF TGTGCCTGGAGTTACCGACTAGCGGGAGGGCAAGAGACCCAGTACTTC TRBV30 TRBD2 NA TRBJ2-5
CASRLDSPFYEQYF TGTGCCAGCCGTCTCGACAGTCCGTTCTACGAGCAGTACTTC TRBV2 NA NA TRBJ2-7
CASTAGSIYGYTF TGTGCCAGCACGGCAGGGTCGATTTATGGCTACACCTTC TRBV6-6 NA NA TRBJ1-2
CATSRSEAYEQYF TGTGCCACCAGTCGGTCAGAGGCCTACGAGCAGTACTTC TRBV24-1 NA NA TRBJ2-7
CASSLPPGAITEAFF TGTGCCAGCTCACTACCCCCAGGGGCGATCACTGAAGCTTTCTTT TRBV18 NA NA TRBJ1-1
CASSQDLVGPFSPLHF TGCGCCAGCAGCCAAGATCTTGTTGGGCCATTTTCACCCCTCCACTTT TRBV4-3 NA NA TRBJ1-6
CASSFAAGGQPQHF TGTGCCAGCAGTTTTGCAGCGGGCGGGCAGCCCCAGCATTTT TRBV28 NA NA TRBJ1-5
CASSVEIAGGGEQFF TGTGCCAGCAGCGTAGAGATCGCGGGAGGGGGTGAGCAGTTCTTC TRBV9 TRBD2 NA TRBJ2-1
CASSLRDRENSPLHF TGCGCCAGCAGCCTCCGGGACAGGGAGAATTCACCCCTCCACTTT TRBV5-1 TRBD1 NA TRBJ1-6
CASSEARGGGYTF TGTGCCAGCAGTGAAGCGCGCGGGGGCGGCTACACCTTC TRBV2 NA once TRBJ1-2
CASSDPGQGHQPQHF TGTGCCAGCAGTGACCCGGGACAGGGGCATCAGCCCCAGCATTTT TRBV6-2/TRBV6-3 TRBD1 NA TRBJ1-5
CAWRQSFSGNTIYF TGTGCCTGGAGGCAGTCCTTTTCTGGAAACACCATATATTTT TRBV30 NA NA TRBJ1-3
CASSPSGTGGGQPQHF TGTGCCAGCAGCCCGTCCGGGACAGGGGGCGGTCAGCCCCAGCATTTT TRBV3-1/TRBV3-2 TRBD1 NA TRBJ1-5
CATSREGLGAYEQYF TGTGCCACCAGCAGAGAGGGACTAGGAGCCTACGAGCAGTACTTC TRBV15 TRBD2 NA TRBJ2-7
CASRGRGSGKTRVFYEQYF TGTGCCAGCAGGGGACGTGGGTCAGGGAAGACTAGAGTTTTCTACGAGCAGTACTTC TRBV27 NA few TRBJ2-7
CASSHPPSLDAGELFF TGTGCCAGCAGCCATCCCCCCAGTCTAGATGCCGGGGAGCTGTTTTTT TRBV3-1/TRBV3-2 NA NA TRBJ2-2
CASSLGTGGVGELFF TGTGCCAGCAGCTTGGGGACAGGGGGTGTCGGGGAGCTGTTTTTT TRBV5-4 TRBD1 NA TRBJ2-2
CASSLVVGTPKETQYF TGCGCCAGCAGCTTGGTTGTGGGGACACCTAAAGAGACCCAGTACTTC TRBV5-1 NA NA TRBJ2-5
CASSPSGGAGTDTQYF TGTGCCAGCAGTCCTAGCGGGGGGGCAGGGACAGATACGCAGTATTTT TRBV28 TRBD2 NA TRBJ2-3
CSASSGTGEANYGYTF TGCAGTGCTAGTTCCGGGACAGGGGAAGCTAACTATGGCTACACCTTC TRBV20-1 TRBD1 NA TRBJ1-2
CASSSSGTSYGYTF TGCGCCAGCAGCTCCTCCGGGACAAGTTATGGCTACACCTTC TRBV5-1 NA NA TRBJ1-2
CASSIEGPTAISGNTIYF TGTGCCAGTAGTATAGAGGGCCCGACAGCCATCTCTGGAAACACCATATATTTT TRBV19 NA NA TRBJ1-3
CASSAGTSAYNEQFF TGTGCCAGTAGTGCCGGGACTAGCGCCTACAATGAGCAGTTCTTC TRBV19 TRBD2 NA TRBJ2-1
CASNRNTEAFF TGTGCCAGCAACAGGAACACTGAAGCTTTCTTT TRBV2 NA few TRBJ1-1
CASSQNRAQETQYF TGCGCCAGCAGCCAGAACAGGGCCCAAGAGACCCAGTACTTC TRBV4-1 NA NA TRBJ2-5
CSVDGTGGTRGYTF TGCAGCGTCGACGGGACAGGGGGCACGAGAGGCTACACCTTC TRBV29-1 TRBD1 few TRBJ1-2
CASSRTTGYSTDTQYF TGTGCCAGCTCTCGAACTACAGGGTATAGCACAGATACGCAGTATTTT TRBV18 NA NA TRBJ2-3
CASSSQGEPQHF TGTGCCAGCAGTTCACAGGGCGAGCCCCAGCATTTT TRBV6-5 NA few TRBJ1-5
CASSLISGGTGELFF TGTGCCAGCAGCTTGATTAGCGGGGGCACCGGGGAGCTGTTTTTT TRBV5-4 TRBD2 once TRBJ2-2
CASSPQRELAAFF TGTGCCAGCAGCCCCCAGCGGGAGCTAGCAGCTTTCTTT TRBV11-2 NA NA TRBJ1-1
CASSRGEKLFF TGCGCCAGCAGCCGAGGGGAAAAACTGTTTTTT TRBV5-1 NA NA TRBJ1-4
CASSYLPGGRGAGEQFF TGTGCCAGCAGCTACCTACCAGGCGGGAGAGGGGCAGGTGAGCAGTTCTTC TRBV7-9 TRBD2 NA TRBJ2-1
CASLAQGNTGELFF TGTGCCAGCCTAGCACAGGGCAACACCGGGGAGCTGTTTTTT TRBV2 NA NA TRBJ2-2
CASRRDSGSYEQYF TGTGCCAGCAGGCGGGACAGCGGATCCTACGAGCAGTACTTC TRBV5-6 NA many TRBJ2-7
CAWSVGLAGGTDTQYF TGTGCCTGGAGTGTAGGTCTAGCGGGGGGCACAGATACGCAGTATTTT TRBV30 TRBD2 NA TRBJ2-3
CASSQDGGGNYGYTF TGCGCCAGCAGCCAGGATGGGGGGGGCAACTATGGCTACACCTTC TRBV4-1 NA NA TRBJ1-2
CASSTPGGHNEQFF TGTGCCAGCAGCACCCCAGGGGGCCACAATGAGCAGTTCTTC TRBV28 TRBD1 NA TRBJ2-1
CAIREGRGAYNEQFF TGTGCCATCAGGGAAGGGCGGGGGGCCTACAATGAGCAGTTCTTC TRBV10-3 TRBD2 NA TRBJ2-1